This TCR beta chain was recorded in a study of control samples from healthy donors and cancer patients. The protocol was immunoSEQ multiplex PCR, while the TCRdb copy is restricted to in-frame clones and leaves out a portion. The sample has roughly 88,000 clones; 85% are singletons. Germline assignment: CDR1 MNHEY and CDR2 SMNVEV (reference sequence). Trimming removed 4 bases from V and 0 bases from J, with 16 bases in between. The CDR3 consists of 17 residues. This receptor was taken from a man aged 25 to 45 in good health. The V gene is TRBV27, the J gene TRBJ1-5; D uncertain. Sequencing was performed on blood. CDR3 bases: TGTGCCAGCAGTTCTTCCACAGTTCAATATAGCAATCAGCCCCAGCATTTT. Residues: CASSSSTVQYSNQPQHF.